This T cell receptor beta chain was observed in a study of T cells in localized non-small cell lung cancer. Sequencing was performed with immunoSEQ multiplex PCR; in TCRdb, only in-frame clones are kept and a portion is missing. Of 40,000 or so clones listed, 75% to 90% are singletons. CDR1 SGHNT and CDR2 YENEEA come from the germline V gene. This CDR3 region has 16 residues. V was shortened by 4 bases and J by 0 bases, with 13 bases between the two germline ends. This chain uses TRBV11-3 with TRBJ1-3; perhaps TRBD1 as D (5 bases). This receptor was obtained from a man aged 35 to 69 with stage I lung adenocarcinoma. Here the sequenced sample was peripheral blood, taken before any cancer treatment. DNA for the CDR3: TGTGCCAGCAGCTATGGAGGGACCAACTCTGGAAACACCATATATTTT. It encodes CASSYGGTNSGNTIYF.